These 30 T cell receptor beta chains originate from one sample sequenced in a study of blood T cell repertoires in COVID-19. Data came from immunoSEQ multiplex PCR; TCRdb stores just in-frame clones and leaves some out. The table has about 88,000 clones, 88% seen once; the top ten hold about 2.7%. The material sequenced was peripheral blood. These receptors originate from a woman older than 75 with acute or convalescent COVID-19.

This chain uses TRBV6-1 with TRBJ1-6; D unclear. V was shortened by 2 bases and J by 7 bases, with 15 bases between the two germline ends. The germline V gene encodes CDR1 MNHNS and CDR2 SASEGT. This CDR3 is 16 amino acids long. In DNA, the CDR3 is TGTGCCAGCAGTGAACTCCCCCCCAAGAGAAATTCACCCCTCCACTTT. It translates to CASSELPPKRNSPLHF.

This clone was detected only once. V and J are TRBV11-1 and TRBJ2-7, with D tentatively TRBD2 (6 bases). Germline values: CDR1 SGHAT, CDR2 FQDESV (reference sequence). Trimming took 1 base from V and 2 from J, leaving 15 bases between them. The CDR3 length is 16 residues. CDR3 in DNA: TGTGCCAGCAGCTTAGGTCGAGGGAGGAGGACCTACGAGCAGTACTTC. As protein: CASSLGRGRRTYEQYF.

This chain connects TRBV11-3 to TRBJ1-1; 11 positions match TRBD1. V shed 5 bases, J shed 7 bases, and the junction held 12 bases outside the gene matches. Per the germline V gene, CDR1 is SGHNT and CDR2 is YENEEA. The CDR3 has 16 residues. The CDR3 region is CASSPRTGGAKFEAFF. Written as DNA, the CDR3 is TGTGCCAGCAGCCCAAGGACAGGGGGCGCGAAGTTTGAAGCTTTCTTT. The whole variable domain, filled in from reference TRBV11-3 and TRBJ1-1, reads EAGVVQSPRYKIIEKKQPVAFWCNPISGHNTLYWYLQNLGQGPELLIRYENEEAVDDSQLPKDRFSAERLKGVDSTLKIQPAELGDSAVYLCASSPRTGGAKFEAFFGQGTRLTVV.

The rearrangement joins TRBV30 to TRBJ2-1, with D possibly being TRBD2 (6 bases). The germline V gene encodes CDR1 GTSNPN and CDR2 SVGIG (reference sequence). This CDR3 is built from 13 residues. V gave up 2 bases and J gave up 6 bases, with 11 bases separating them. CDR3 nucleotides: TGTGCCTGGAGTTTCCCGGGACTCAATGAGCAGTTCTTC. Amino acids: CAWSFPGLNEQFF.

This chain joins TRBV28 and TRBJ2-1, with 11 nucleotides matching TRBD2. V shed 0 bases, J shed 13 bases, and the junction held 11 bases outside the gene matches. The CDR3 runs 16 residues. The V gene's germline CDR1 is MDHEN and CDR2 SYDVKM. In nucleotides, the CDR3 is TGTGCCAGCAGTTTATGGGGCCGGACTAGCGGGCTGTACCAGTTCTTC. This gives the protein CASSLWGRTSGLYQFF.

The J gene is TRBJ1-4, the V gene TRBV2; maybe TRBD1 (5 bases). V was trimmed by 2 bases and J by 1 base, leaving 5 bases between them. The CDR3 length is 14 residues. Germline V CDR1 and CDR2: SNHLY, FYNNEI. The CDR3 protein is CASSEQGTNEKLFF. In DNA form, the CDR3 reads TGTGCCAGCAGTGAACAGGGAACTAATGAAAAACTGTTTTTT.

Only one count was recorded for this clone. The rearrangement joins TRBV19 to TRBJ2-5; a possible D gene is TRBD1 (5 bases). Trimming pared 4 bases from V and 5 bases from J, leaving 11 bases between. The CDR3 is 13 amino acids. CDR1 is LNHDA and CDR2 is SQIVND in the germline V gene (reference sequence). The CDR3 region has the DNA TGTGCCAGTAGTACCCCCAGGGATGAGACCCAGTACTTC. It translates to CASSTPRDETQYF.

A single count supports this clone. The rearrangement links TRBV13 to TRBJ1-1, with D tentatively TRBD1 (6 bases). CDR3 length: 15 amino acids. Germline values: CDR1 PRHDT, CDR2 FYEKMQ (reference sequence). V lost 6 bases and J 5 bases, leaving 19 bases between the germline ends. CDR3 sequence: CASSFNGGQETEAFF. DNA for the CDR3: TGTGCCAGCAGTTTTAACGGGGGGCAGGAAACTGAAGCTTTCTTT.

CDR3 loop: CASSQGSASTGELFF. CDR3 in DNA: TGCGCCAGCAGCCAAGGGAGCGCGTCGACCGGGGAGCTGTTTTTT. This chain links TRBV4-3 with TRBJ2-2; no clear D gene. The CDR3 runs to 15 residues. Germline-derived CDR1 and CDR2 are LGHNA and YSLEER. V was trimmed by 1 base and J by 5 bases, leaving 11 bases between them.

This rearrangement joins TRBV6-2 or TRBV6-3 to TRBJ2-7, with D possibly matching TRBD2 (5 bases). The V gene's germline CDR1 is MNHEY and CDR2 SVGEGT. V shed 4 bases and J shed 2 bases, with 18 bases lying between them. The CDR3 loop spans 16 amino acids. The CDR3 DNA reads TGTGCCAGCAGTTGGGTCGGGAACTTTTACCCCTACGAGCAGTACTTC. This gives the protein CASSWVGNFYPYEQYF.

This clone was observed once. In DNA, the CDR3 is TGTGCCAGCAGTTTCTACAGCAACACTGAAGCTTTCTTT. Residues: CASSFYSNTEAFF. This chain links TRBV12-3 or TRBV12-4 with TRBJ1-1; no clear D gene. Between the trimmed V and J ends, which lost 3 bases and 2 bases, there was a span of 7 bases. The CDR3 runs to 13 residues.

The chain recombines TRBV10-3 with TRBJ1-4; TRBD1 agrees at 9 bases. V dropped 6 bases and J dropped 6; count of bases not matched to a gene: 2. Per germline, CDR1 ENHRY and CDR2 SYGVKD. This CDR3 is built from 13 residues. The CDR3 bases are TGTGCCATCAGCCGACAGGGGGATGAAAAACTGTTTTTT. Translated, it gives CAISRQGDEKLFF.

The chain joins TRBV5-1 to TRBJ2-1; 15 bases align to TRBD2. The CDR3 consists of 16 residues. CDR1 is SGHRS and CDR2 is YFSETQ in the germline V gene. Trimming cost V 4 bases and J 6 bases; bases outside gene matches: 5. CDR3 coding DNA: TGCGCCAGCAGCCCGGGACTAGCGGGGGGTTTCAATGAGCAGTTCTTC. Amino acid sequence: CASSPGLAGGFNEQFF.

The chain uses TRBV7-2 and TRBJ2-2, with 9 bases matching TRBD1. Germline V lookup: CDR1 SGHTA, CDR2 FQGNSA. The length of the CDR3 is 17 residues. Unmatched junction bases numbered 12, after V lost 4 bases and J lost 6 bases. CDR3 protein: CASSSTPGQGEAGELFF. The CDR3 DNA reads TGTGCCAGCAGCTCGACTCCGGGACAGGGTGAAGCCGGGGAGCTGTTTTTT. The variable domain in full, with the rest retrieved from reference TRBV7-2 and TRBJ2-2, is GAGVSQSPSNKVTEKGKDVELRCDPISGHTALYWYRQSLGQGLEFLIYFQGNSAPDKSGLPSDRFSAERTGGSVSTLTIQRTQQEDSAVYLCASSSTPGQGEAGELFFGEGSRLTVL.

This clone was counted a few times. This chain uses TRBV12-3 or TRBV12-4 with TRBJ2-7, with 7 positions matching TRBD2. This CDR3 region has 13 residues. V trimming: 8 bases; J trimming: 2 bases; junction bases outside the gene matches: 6. CDR3 protein: CASGRSGTYEQYF. Written as DNA, the CDR3 is TGTGCCAGCGGGCGGAGCGGGACCTACGAGCAGTACTTC.

This chain connects TRBV7-8 to TRBJ2-7, with TRBD2 identical over 8 bases. In germline, CDR1 is SGHVS, CDR2 FQNEAQ. The CDR3 consists of 14 residues. J gave up 5 bases and V 5 bases, and 8 bases lay outside the gene matches. The CDR3 here is CASSPSTSAHEQYF. Here the CDR3 DNA reads TGTGCCAGCAGCCCCTCGACTAGCGCCCACGAGCAGTACTTC.

The rearrangement joins TRBV9 to TRBJ2-3; 12 nucleotides match TRBD2. The length of the CDR3 is 17 residues. V was clipped by 0 bases and J by 6 bases; unmatched bases: 8. Germline lookup yields CDR1 SGDLS and CDR2 YYNGEE. This CDR3 reads CASSVGTSGTHQDTQYF. The DNA of the CDR3 is TGTGCCAGCAGCGTAGGGACTAGCGGGACCCACCAGGATACGCAGTATTTT. Supplemented by reference TRBV9 and TRBJ2-3, the full variable domain reads DSGVTQTPKHLITATGQRVTLRCSPRSGDLSVYWYQQSLDQGLQFLIQYYNGEERAKGNILERFSAQQFPDLHSELNLSSLELGDSALYFCASSVGTSGTHQDTQYFGPGTRLTVL.

The J gene is TRBJ2-4, the V gene TRBV13, with a weak D call TRBD1 (6 bases). The germline V gene has CDR1 PRHDT and CDR2 FYEKMQ (reference sequence). The CDR3 contains 15 residues. V was shortened by 6 bases and J by 6 bases, with 18 bases between the two germline ends. The CDR3 sequence is CASSLTGTKINIQYF. CDR3 coding DNA: TGTGCCAGCAGTTTGACCGGGACAAAGATAAACATTCAGTACTTC.

The genes are TRBV6-5 and TRBJ2-7; D is perhaps TRBD1 (6 bases). Germline CDR1 and CDR2: MNHEY and SVGAGI. CDR3 length: 15 residues. Trimming stripped 2 bases from V and 4 bases from J, with 15 bases between. The CDR3 spells CASSYAWTDQYEQYF. CDR3 in DNA: TGTGCCAGCAGTTACGCTTGGACAGATCAATACGAGCAGTACTTC.

This clone was observed once. The genes are TRBV7-8 and TRBJ2-2; 9 bases agree with TRBD1. Germline CDR1 reads SGHVS; CDR2 reads FQNEAQ. This CDR3 comprises 15 residues. The V and J ends lost 2 bases and 7 bases, in that order; junction bases with no gene match: 5. The CDR3 here is CASSLRDRVIGELFF. Written as DNA, the CDR3 is TGTGCCAGCAGCTTAAGGGACAGGGTTATCGGGGAGCTGTTTTTT.

V gene TRBV12-3 or TRBV12-4 combines with J gene TRBJ2-7; a weak D match, TRBD2 (6 bases). The length of the CDR3 is 13 residues. V was cut by 10 bases and J by 0 bases, with 13 bases left in between. CDR3 in amino acids: CAIHRDSSYEQYF. The CDR3 nucleotides are TGTGCCATCCATCGGGACTCCTCCTACGAGCAGTACTTC.

The V and J genes are TRBV7-9 and TRBJ2-1; TRBD2 matches 7 bases. CDR3 length: 14 residues. The V gene's germline CDR1 is SEHNR and CDR2 FQNEAQ (reference sequence). After removal of 8 bases from V and 2 bases from J, the junction contained 6 bases not matched to a gene. This chain's CDR3 is CASGELATYNEQFF. The CDR3 DNA sequence: TGTGCCAGCGGGGAACTAGCGACCTACAATGAGCAGTTCTTC.

The rearrangement links TRBV28 to TRBJ2-5; a possible D gene is TRBD1 (5 bases). V lost 2 bases and J lost 4, with 8 bases in between. Germline V CDR1 and CDR2: MDHEN, SYDVKM. The CDR3 totals 13 residues. The CDR3 reads CASSLTGIETQYF. CDR3 DNA sequence: TGTGCCAGCAGTTTAACAGGAATAGAGACCCAGTACTTC.

This chain joins TRBV28 and TRBJ1-3, with 10 nucleotides matching TRBD1. Unmatched junction bases numbered 12, after V lost 2 bases and J lost 5 bases. Germline CDR1 MDHEN, CDR2 SYDVKM. This CDR3 spans 18 amino acids. The CDR3 region is CASSLKLGQGIWRNTIYF. CDR3 in DNA: TGTGCCAGCAGTTTAAAGTTGGGACAGGGGATTTGGAGAAACACCATATATTTT.

The chain has TRBV27 and TRBJ1-1, with D possibly matching TRBD1 (5 bases). CDR3 length equals 14 residues. Trimming took off 3 bases at V and 1 base at J, with 9 bases between the two ends. The germline gives CDR1 MNHEY, CDR2 SMNVEV (reference sequence). CDR3 amino acids: CASSFYGQNTEAFF. CDR3 DNA sequence: TGTGCCAGCAGTTTTTACGGACAGAACACTGAAGCTTTCTTT.

The chain employs TRBV6-1 and TRBJ2-7; 7 bases line up with TRBD1. The V segment lost 2 bases and the J segment 4 bases; nucleotides outside the gene matches: 5. The CDR3 consists of 14 residues. The germline CDR1 and CDR2 sequences are MNHNS and SASEGT. The CDR3 DNA reads as TGTGCCAGCAGTGAAAGAGGACAGGCGTACGAGCAGTACTTC. As protein: CASSERGQAYEQYF.

This clone was seen only once. The chain uses TRBV7-2 and TRBJ1-1, with TRBD1 matching over 7 bases. CDR3 length: 13 residues. The J segment lost 12 bases and the V segment lost 1 base, leaving 8 bases of the junction unmatched. From germline, CDR1 is SGHTA and CDR2 FQGNSA. CDR3 sequence reads: CASSLVSGQSPFF. The CDR3 DNA reads as TGTGCCAGCAGCTTAGTCTCGGGACAGTCCCCTTTCTTT.

The chain employs TRBV6-5 and TRBJ1-1, with 9 bases identical to TRBD1. J was trimmed by 4 bases and V by 6 bases; bases with no gene match: 9. Germline lookup yields CDR1 MNHEY and CDR2 SVGAGI. The CDR3 length is 15 residues. The CDR3 here is CASSRKTGGGTEAFF. The DNA of the CDR3 is TGTGCCAGCAGCAGAAAGACAGGGGGGGGCACTGAAGCTTTCTTT.

The gene calls are TRBV29-1 and TRBJ2-3, with 9 positions matching TRBD1. The CDR3 is 15 residues long. Germline CDR1 and CDR2: SQVTM and ANQGSEA. V lost 2 bases to trimming and J lost 0 bases; unmatched junction nucleotides: 3. The CDR3 coding sequence is TGCAGCGTTGAAAGCGGACAGGGGAGCACAGATACGCAGTATTTT. This encodes CSVESGQGSTDTQYF.

The rearrangement links TRBV12-3 or TRBV12-4 to TRBJ1-2, with TRBD1 as a possible D gene (5 bases). CDR3 length: 12 amino acids. V was pared by 4 bases and J by 8 bases, with 11 bases between. The CDR3 nucleotides read TGTGCCAGCAGTTGGGGGGGACGGGGCTACACCTTC. This gives the protein CASSWGGRGYTF.